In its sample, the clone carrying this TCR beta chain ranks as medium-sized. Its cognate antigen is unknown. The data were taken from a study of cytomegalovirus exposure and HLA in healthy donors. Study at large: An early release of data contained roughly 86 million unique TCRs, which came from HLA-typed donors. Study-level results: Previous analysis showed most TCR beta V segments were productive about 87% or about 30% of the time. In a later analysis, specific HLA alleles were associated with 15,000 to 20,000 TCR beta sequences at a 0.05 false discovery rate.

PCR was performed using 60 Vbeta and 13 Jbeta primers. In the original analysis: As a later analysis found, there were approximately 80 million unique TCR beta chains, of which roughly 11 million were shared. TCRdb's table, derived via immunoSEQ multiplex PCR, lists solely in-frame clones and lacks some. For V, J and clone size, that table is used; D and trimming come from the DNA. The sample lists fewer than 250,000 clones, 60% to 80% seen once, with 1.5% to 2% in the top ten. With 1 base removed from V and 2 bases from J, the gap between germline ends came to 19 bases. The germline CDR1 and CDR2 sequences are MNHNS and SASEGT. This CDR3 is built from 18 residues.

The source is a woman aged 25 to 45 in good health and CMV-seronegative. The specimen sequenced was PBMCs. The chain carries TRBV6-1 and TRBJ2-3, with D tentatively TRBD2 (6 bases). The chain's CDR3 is CASSEGFPRTTITDTQYF. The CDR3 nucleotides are TGTGCCAGCAGTGAAGGGTTTCCCCGGACTACAATCACAGATACGCAGTATTTT.